What follows are 10 T cell receptor beta chains derived from one specimen sequenced in a study of blood T cell repertoires in COVID-19. Only in-frame clones appear in the TCRdb table, and some are missing; sequencing was by immunoSEQ multiplex PCR. The table has approximately 180,000 clones, roughly nine tenths seen once. Specimen: PBMCs or T cells enriched from blood (not recorded which). Every receptor here comes from a woman aged 40 to 50 with acute COVID-19.

The rearrangement joins TRBV6-5 to TRBJ2-3; 7 bases map to TRBD1. Looked up from germline, CDR1 is MNHEY and CDR2 is SVGAGI. This CDR3 spans 15 amino acids. V trimming: 2 bases; J trimming: 3 bases; junction bases outside the gene matches: 5. The chain's CDR3 is CASSYRGLLTDTQYF. CDR3 sequence (DNA): TGTGCCAGCAGTTACAGGGGGCTTTTGACAGATACGCAGTATTTT.

The genes are TRBV3-1 (or the pseudogene TRBV3-2) and TRBJ2-1, with 8 bases aligning to TRBD2. The germline CDR1 and CDR2 sequences are LGHDT and YNNKEL (reference sequence). This CDR3 has 16 amino acids. Losses at the gene ends were 2 bases for V and 4 bases for J; bases not matched to a gene: 7. CDR3 nucleotide sequence: TGTGCCAGCAGCCAAACCGGAGCGGGAGAGTACAATGAGCAGTTCTTC. Translating it yields CASSQTGAGEYNEQFF.

V usage is TRBV5-4 and J usage is TRBJ2-3; 7 bases are shared with TRBD2. After removal of 8 bases from V and 0 bases from J, the junction contained 9 bases not matched to a gene. The CDR3 has 15 residues. CDR1 is SGHNT and CDR2 is YYREEE in the germline V gene (reference sequence). Written as DNA, the CDR3 is TGTGCCAGTACCTTTGCGGGAGTTAGCACAGATACGCAGTATTTT. Translation gives CASTFAGVSTDTQYF.

The chain couples TRBV18 to TRBJ2-5, with 9 bases aligning to TRBD2. The CDR3 length is 17 residues. V shed 2 bases, J shed 4 bases, and the junction held 11 bases outside the gene matches. Germline values: CDR1 KGHSH, CDR2 LQKENI. CDR3: CASSPSSGGGARETQYF. The DNA for the CDR3 is TGTGCCAGCTCACCAAGCTCCGGCGGGGGGGCCAGAGAGACCCAGTACTTC.

V and J are TRBV6-5 and TRBJ2-2, with TRBD1 matching over 8 bases. V lost 8 bases to trimming and J lost 5 bases; unmatched junction nucleotides: 10. The CDR3 length is 15 residues. Germline CDR1 reads MNHEY; CDR2 reads SVGAGI. CDR3 loop: CASLAGGGGTGELFF. In DNA, the CDR3 is TGTGCCAGCCTCGCAGGGGGCGGAGGGACCGGGGAGCTGTTTTTT.

In DNA form, the CDR3 reads TGTGCCAGCAGCCAAGGGGACAGCCGGCGCTATGGCTACACCTTC. It is translated as CASSQGDSRRYGYTF. The chain uses TRBV14 and TRBJ1-2, with 7 nucleotides matching TRBD1. Germline CDR1 is SGHDN and CDR2 is FVKESK. The CDR3 consists of 15 residues. V trimming: 1 base; J trimming: 4 bases; junction bases outside the gene matches: 6.

This chain joins TRBV11-2 and TRBJ1-1; D is possibly TRBD1 (6 bases). With 5 bases removed from V and 8 bases from J, the gap between germline ends came to 12 bases. The germline CDR1 and CDR2 sequences are SGHAT and FQNNGV. CDR3 length: 12 residues. The CDR3 protein is CASSLQGTEAFF. CDR3 DNA: TGTGCCAGCAGCCTACAGGGAACCGAAGCTTTCTTT.

The V gene is TRBV30, the J gene TRBJ2-2; D not certain. V lost 8 bases, J lost 7 bases, and 17 bases lay in between. The CDR3 runs 13 residues. CDR1 GTSNPN and CDR2 SVGIG come from the germline V gene (reference sequence). CDR3: CAGNPSVDGELFF. The CDR3 coding sequence is TGTGCCGGCAACCCTAGTGTGGACGGGGAGCTGTTTTTT.

The chain is built from TRBV6-6 and TRBJ2-5, with 7 positions matching TRBD1. This CDR3 spans 14 amino acids. From germline, CDR1 is MNHNY and CDR2 SVGAGI (reference sequence). V lost 6 bases to trimming and J lost 0 bases; unmatched junction nucleotides: 4. CDR3 amino acids: CASSPGQNQETQYF. The CDR3 DNA is TGTGCCAGCAGCCCGGGACAGAACCAAGAGACCCAGTACTTC.

This rearrangement joins TRBV4-2 to TRBJ2-7; 8 bases align to TRBD2. J lost 2 bases, V lost 0 bases, and 9 bases had no gene match. Looked up from germline, CDR1 is LGHNA and CDR2 is YNFKEQ. The CDR3 consists of 17 residues. The CDR3, as DNA: TGTGCCAGCAGCCAAGACAGTCAACGGGAGGGGCCCTACGAGCAGTACTTC. Its translation is CASSQDSQREGPYEQYF.